Following are 17 T cell receptor beta chains from one sample sequenced in a study of cytomegalovirus exposure and HLA in healthy donors. PCR used 60 Vbeta primers and 13 Jbeta primers. Produced via immunoSEQ multiplex PCR; TCRdb's table is partial and in-frame only. This sample's clone table lists 60,000 to 80,000 clones. The sample comprised PBMCs. The receptors originated from a man between 35 and 55 years old in good health and CMV-seronegative.

The chain joins TRBV6-6 to TRBJ2-7; a weak D match, TRBD1 (8 bases). V was pared by 2 bases and J by 3 bases, with 17 bases between. The CDR3 is 16 amino acids. CDR1 is MNHNY, CDR2 SVGAGI, per germline (reference sequence). CDR3 sequence (DNA): TGTGCCAGCAGTTACAAGGACAGGGAGGGAAGCTACGAGCAGTACTTC. This translates into CASSYKDREGSYEQYF.

The V call is TRBV10-3, the J call TRBJ1-5; 7 bases are shared with TRBD1. Germline-derived CDR1 and CDR2 are ENHRY and SYGVKD. The CDR3 spans 14 residues. With V trimmed by 2 bases and J by 5 bases, 3 bases remained unmatched. CDR3 sequence reads: CAISEGQVYQPQHF. CDR3 sequence (DNA): TGTGCCATCAGTGAGGGACAGGTCTATCAGCCCCAGCATTTT.

The gene calls are TRBV18 and TRBJ1-5; a weak D match, TRBD1 (5 bases). The CDR3 is 15 amino acids. Trimming took off 0 bases at V and 9 bases at J, with 15 bases between the two ends. Germline assignment: CDR1 KGHSH and CDR2 LQKENI. For the CDR3, the DNA is TGTGCCAGCTCACCACCGAACAGGTCCCAGGGGCCCCAGCATTTT. This gives the protein CASSPPNRSQGPQHF.

The V gene is TRBV30, the J gene TRBJ2-3, with 8 bases that match TRBD2. The CDR3 sequence is 13 residues long. From germline, CDR1 is GTSNPN and CDR2 SVGIG (reference sequence). J was trimmed by 0 bases and V by 4 bases; bases with no gene match: 0. The CDR3 nucleotides read TGTGCCTGGACTAGCGGGAGCACAGATACGCAGTATTTT. Protein: CAWTSGSTDTQYF.

This chain uses TRBV7-9 with TRBJ2-1, with 8 bases identical to TRBD1. Germline lookup yields CDR1 SEHNR and CDR2 FQNEAQ (reference sequence). After removal of 10 bases from V and 8 bases from J, the junction contained 13 bases not matched to a gene. The CDR3 spans 14 residues. The CDR3 DNA reads TGTGCCATCTCTTGGGGGACAGGCACGGATGAGCAGTTCTTC. Its protein is CAISWGTGTDEQFF.

The V and J genes are TRBV30 and TRBJ2-7; TRBD2 agrees at 8 bases. The germline gives CDR1 GTSNPN, CDR2 SVGIG (reference sequence). This CDR3 is built from 13 residues. The J segment lost 13 bases and the V segment lost 1 base, leaving 12 bases of the junction unmatched. CDR3 sequence: CAWSGLSPGTSYF. The CDR3 coding sequence is TGTGCCTGGAGTGGCCTCTCCCCGGGGACTAGTTACTTC.

The chain employs TRBV7-2 and TRBJ2-3; TRBD1 matches 10 bases. Trimming cost V 2 bases and J 3 bases; bases outside gene matches: 5. This CDR3 spans 16 amino acids. Germline CDR1 and CDR2: SGHTA and FQGNSA. CDR3 DNA sequence: TGTGCCAGCAGCTTACACGACAGGGGGCTTACAGATACGCAGTATTTT. As protein: CASSLHDRGLTDTQYF.

The chain recombines TRBV5-4 with TRBJ2-7; 10 nucleotides align to TRBD2. V dropped 4 bases and J dropped 4; count of bases not matched to a gene: 8. The CDR3 sequence is 15 residues long. Germline assignment: CDR1 SGHNT and CDR2 YYREEE (reference sequence). CDR3 nucleotide sequence: TGTGCCAGCAGCCCCTTAGCGGGGGGAGTGTACGAGCAGTACTTC. Amino acids: CASSPLAGGVYEQYF.

The chain combines TRBV12-5 with TRBJ1-4; D might be TRBD1 (6 bases). The CDR3 has 17 amino acids. V shed 3 bases and J shed 8 bases, with 22 bases lying between them. The V gene's germline CDR1 is LGHNT and CDR2 FRNRAP. DNA of the CDR3: TGTGCTAGTGGTTTCTTCATACGACTCGGGACATACGAAAAACTGTTTTTT. Amino acids: CASGFFIRLGTYEKLFF.

The chain recombines TRBV9 with TRBJ2-2; 13 nucleotides align to TRBD2. The CDR3 runs to 16 residues. Trimming cost V 3 bases and J 5 bases; bases outside gene matches: 4. Germline CDR1 is SGDLS and CDR2 is YYNGEE. Written as DNA, the CDR3 is TGTGCCAGCAGCGGACTAGCGGGAGGTCATACCGGGGAGCTGTTTTTT. Its protein product is CASSGLAGGHTGELFF.

The V and J genes are TRBV7-2 and TRBJ1-1; D may be TRBD1 (5 bases). The CDR3 has 15 residues. CDR1 and CDR2 from the germline V gene are SGHTA and FQGNSA. Trimming took off 6 bases at V and 0 bases at J, with 14 bases between the two ends. In nucleotides, the CDR3 is TGTGCCAGCAGTCATAGCGGGACGATGAACACTGAAGCTTTCTTT. This sequence encodes CASSHSGTMNTEAFF.

The chain uses TRBV30 and TRBJ1-5; D is unresolved. Trimming took 3 bases from V and 3 from J, leaving 15 bases between them. The CDR3 is made up of 15 amino acids. Germline CDR1 and CDR2: GTSNPN and SVGIG (reference sequence). The CDR3 region is CAWSPGKGFNQPQHF. The CDR3 coding sequence is TGTGCCTGGAGCCCGGGGAAGGGATTCAATCAGCCCCAGCATTTT.

This chain joins TRBV4-3 and TRBJ2-3; 11 positions match TRBD2. The CDR3 is 15 residues long. The J segment lost 6 bases and the V segment lost 2 bases, leaving 4 bases of the junction unmatched. The germline V gene has CDR1 LGHNA and CDR2 YSLEER. Written as DNA, the CDR3 is TGCGCCAGCAGCCAAAACCTAGCGGGGGGCGATACGCAGTATTTT. Translating it yields CASSQNLAGGDTQYF.

V gene TRBV7-2 combines with J gene TRBJ2-1, with TRBD2 identical over 16 bases. CDR3 length equals 16 residues. The junction had 3 bases not matched to a gene; V was cut back by 3 bases and J by 7 bases. Germline V gene data show CDR1 as SGHTA and CDR2 as FQGNSA. The CDR3 region has the DNA TGTGCCAGCAGCTTCCAGGGACTAGCGGGAGGGAATGAGCAGTTCTTC. Translated: CASSFQGLAGGNEQFF. Combining the CDR3 with reference TRBV7-2 and TRBJ2-1 gives the whole variable domain GAGVSQSPSNKVTEKGKDVELRCDPISGHTALYWYRQSLGQGLEFLIYFQGNSAPDKSGLPSDRFSAERTGGSVSTLTIQRTQQEDSAVYLCASSFQGLAGGNEQFFGPGTRLTVL.

The V and J genes are TRBV7-9 and TRBJ1-1; no clear D gene. CDR1 SEHNR and CDR2 FQNEAQ come from the germline V gene (reference sequence). V dropped 10 bases and J dropped 0 bases, with 15 bases sitting between them. This CDR3 has 14 residues. The CDR3 DNA reads TGTGCCATTCCGAACCCGGGATTGAACACTGAAGCTTTCTTT. Its protein is CAIPNPGLNTEAFF. The whole variable domain, remainder taken from reference TRBV7-9 and TRBJ1-1, is DTGVSQNPRHKITKRGQNVTFRCDPISEHNRLYWYRQTLGQGPEFLTYFQNEAQLEKSRLLSDRFSAERPKGSFSTLEIQRTEQGDSAMYLCAIPNPGLNTEAFFGQGTRLTVV.

The gene calls are TRBV30 and TRBJ1-1; D might be TRBD1 (5 bases). The V and J ends lost 2 bases and 8 bases respectively, with 9 bases between them. The CDR3 has 11 residues. Germline CDR1 and CDR2: GTSNPN and SVGIG (reference sequence). CDR3 nucleotide sequence: TGTGCCTGGAGTTGGGAGGGGGAAGCTTTCTTT. This codes for CAWSWEGEAFF.

The genes are TRBV6-4 and TRBJ2-7; 13 positions match TRBD2. This CDR3 contains 16 residues. J gave up 6 bases and V 6 bases, and 11 bases lay outside the gene matches. In germline, CDR1 is MRHNA, CDR2 SNTAGT. As DNA, the CDR3 is TGTGCCAGCAGCGATCCCGGGACTAGCGGGACTGCCGAGCAGTACTTC. Translating it yields CASSDPGTSGTAEQYF.